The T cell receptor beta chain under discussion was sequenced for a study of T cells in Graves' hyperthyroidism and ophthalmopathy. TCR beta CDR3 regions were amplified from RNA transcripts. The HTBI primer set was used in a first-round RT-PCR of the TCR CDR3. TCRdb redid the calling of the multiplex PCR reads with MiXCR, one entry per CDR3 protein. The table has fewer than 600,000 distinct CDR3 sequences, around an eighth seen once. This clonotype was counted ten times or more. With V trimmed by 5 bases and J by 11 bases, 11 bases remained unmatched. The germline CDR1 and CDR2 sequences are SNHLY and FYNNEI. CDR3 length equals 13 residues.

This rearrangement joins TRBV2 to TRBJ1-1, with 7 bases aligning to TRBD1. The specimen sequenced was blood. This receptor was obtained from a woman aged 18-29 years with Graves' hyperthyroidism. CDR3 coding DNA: TGTGCCAGCAGTCGGGACAGATCAACGGAGGCTTTCTTT. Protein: CASSRDRSTEAFF.